Included here is one TCR beta chain sequence, with context. Antigen specificity is unknown. These data originate in a study of a mutant IDH1 vaccine in newly diagnosed glioma. As for the study in general: Vaccinations were initiated 4-6 weeks following radiotherapy alone, or were given together with temozolomide cycles. Most had both radiotherapy and temozolomide beforehand; others had only one. V12 fell at week 35 and V13, the study end, at week 47.

Trimming took 4 bases from V and 8 from J; bases not matched to a gene: 5. The germline gives CDR1 SEHNR, CDR2 FQNEAQ (reference sequence). The length of the CDR3 is 14 residues. Clones were sequenced by immunoSEQ multiplex PCR, and TCRdb holds only the in-frame ones, with some missing. The sample shows about 67,000 clones, over 80% of them seen only once. The time point is: week 47, end of study. What each vaccine dose contained was 300 ug of mutant IDH1 20-mer peptide, accompanied by topical imiquimod. Eight vaccinations were given in weeks 1, 3, 5, 7, 11, 15, 19 and 23. The clonotype comes from a man under 40 with glioma. The chain joins TRBV7-9 to TRBJ2-3, with 11 bases fitting TRBD2. Sequencing used PBMCs, obtained from a glioma patient whose treatment included an IDH1 peptide vaccine. DNA for the CDR3: TGTGCCAGCAGCTATAGCGGGGGGGAAGGTACGCAGTATTTT. This sequence encodes CASSYSGGEGTQYF.